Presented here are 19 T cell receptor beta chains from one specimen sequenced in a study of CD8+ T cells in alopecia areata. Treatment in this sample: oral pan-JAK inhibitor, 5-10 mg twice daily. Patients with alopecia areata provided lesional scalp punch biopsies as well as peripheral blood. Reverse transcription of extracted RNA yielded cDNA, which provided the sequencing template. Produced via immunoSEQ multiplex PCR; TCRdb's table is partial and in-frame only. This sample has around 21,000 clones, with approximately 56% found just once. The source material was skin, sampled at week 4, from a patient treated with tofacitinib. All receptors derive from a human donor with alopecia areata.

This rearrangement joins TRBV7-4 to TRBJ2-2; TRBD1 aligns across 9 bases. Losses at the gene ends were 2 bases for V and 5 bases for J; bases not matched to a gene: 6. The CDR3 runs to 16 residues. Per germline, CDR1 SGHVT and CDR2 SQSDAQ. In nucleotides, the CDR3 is TGTGCCAGCAGCTTATCCCGGACAGGGGTGACCGGGGAGCTGTTTTTT. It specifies CASSLSRTGVTGELFF.

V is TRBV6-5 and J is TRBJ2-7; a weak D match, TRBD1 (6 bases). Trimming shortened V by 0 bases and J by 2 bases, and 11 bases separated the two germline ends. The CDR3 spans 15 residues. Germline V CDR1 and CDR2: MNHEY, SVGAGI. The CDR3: CASSYSWDIAYEQYF. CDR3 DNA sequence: TGTGCCAGCAGTTACTCATGGGACATAGCCTACGAGCAGTACTTC.

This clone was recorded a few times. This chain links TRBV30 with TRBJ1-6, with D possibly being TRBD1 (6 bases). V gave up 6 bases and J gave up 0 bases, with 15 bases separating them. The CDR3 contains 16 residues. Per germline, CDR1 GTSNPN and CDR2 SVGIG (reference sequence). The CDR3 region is CACPRDKSSYNSPLHF. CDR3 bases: TGTGCCTGCCCCCGGGACAAGAGCTCCTATAATTCACCCCTCCACTTT.

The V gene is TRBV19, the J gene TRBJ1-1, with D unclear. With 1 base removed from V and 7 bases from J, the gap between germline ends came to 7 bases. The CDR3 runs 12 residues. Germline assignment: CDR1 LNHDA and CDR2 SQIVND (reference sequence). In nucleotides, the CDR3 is TGTGCCAGTAGTATAGGAGGTGGTGAAGCTTTCTTT. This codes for CASSIGGGEAFF.

The DNA for the CDR3 is TGTGCCAGCAGCCAGAGGGCAGGGTACGGTGGCTACACCTTC. It encodes CASSQRAGYGGYTF. This chain joins TRBV4-2 and TRBJ1-2, with D possibly TRBD1 on 5 matching bases. The V gene's germline CDR1 is LGHNA and CDR2 YNFKEQ. Trimming pared 3 bases from V and 7 bases from J, leaving 15 bases between. The CDR3 sequence is 14 residues long.

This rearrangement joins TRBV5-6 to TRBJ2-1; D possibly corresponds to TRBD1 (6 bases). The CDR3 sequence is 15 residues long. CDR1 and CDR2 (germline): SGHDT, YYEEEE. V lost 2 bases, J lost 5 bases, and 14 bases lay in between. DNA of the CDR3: TGTGCCAGCAGCTTAGAGGGGGACACCCACAATGAGCAGTTCTTC. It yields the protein CASSLEGDTHNEQFF.

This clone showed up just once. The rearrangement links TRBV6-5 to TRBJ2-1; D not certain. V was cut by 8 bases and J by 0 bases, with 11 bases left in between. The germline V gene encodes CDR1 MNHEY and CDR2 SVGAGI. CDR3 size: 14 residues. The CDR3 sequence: CASGRWSSYNEQFF. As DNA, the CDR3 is TGTGCCAGCGGTCGGTGGAGCTCCTACAATGAGCAGTTCTTC.

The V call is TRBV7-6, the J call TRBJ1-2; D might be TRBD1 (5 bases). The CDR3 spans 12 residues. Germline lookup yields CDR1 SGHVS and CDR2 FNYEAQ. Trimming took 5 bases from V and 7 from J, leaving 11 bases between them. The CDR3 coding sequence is TGTGCCAGCAGCACCGGGACGGCTGGCTACACCTTC. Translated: CASSTGTAGYTF.

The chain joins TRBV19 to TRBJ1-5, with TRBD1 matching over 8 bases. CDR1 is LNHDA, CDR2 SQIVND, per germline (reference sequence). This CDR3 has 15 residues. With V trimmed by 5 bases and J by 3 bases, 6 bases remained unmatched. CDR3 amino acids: CASSPGQGSNQPQHF. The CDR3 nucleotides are TGTGCCAGTAGTCCCGGACAGGGTTCCAATCAGCCCCAGCATTTT. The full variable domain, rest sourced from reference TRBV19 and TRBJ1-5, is DGGITQSPKYLFRKEGQNVTLSCEQNLNHDAMYWYRQDPGQGLRLIYYSQIVNDFQKGDIAEGYSVSREKKESFPLTVTSAQKNPTAFYLCASSPGQGSNQPQHFGDGTRLSIL.

Written as DNA, the CDR3 is TGTGCCAGCTCCCAAACTAGCGGGGGGCGGTCTGAGCAGTTCTTC. Translating it yields CASSQTSGGRSEQFF. The V and J genes are TRBV18 and TRBJ2-1; 12 bases map to TRBD2. This CDR3 has 15 amino acids. With V trimmed by 6 bases and J by 9 bases, 9 bases remained unmatched. Germline loops: CDR1 KGHSH, CDR2 LQKENI.

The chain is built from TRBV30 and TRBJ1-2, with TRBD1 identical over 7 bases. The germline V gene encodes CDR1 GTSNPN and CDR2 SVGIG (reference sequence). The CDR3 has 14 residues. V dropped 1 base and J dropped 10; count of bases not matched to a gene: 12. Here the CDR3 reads CAWSGGQRRNFYTF. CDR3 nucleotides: TGTGCCTGGAGTGGGGGACAGCGCAGAAATTTCTACACCTTC.

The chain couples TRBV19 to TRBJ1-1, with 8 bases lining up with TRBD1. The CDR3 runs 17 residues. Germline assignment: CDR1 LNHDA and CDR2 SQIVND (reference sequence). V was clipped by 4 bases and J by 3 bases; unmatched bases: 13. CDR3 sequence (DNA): TGTGCCAGTAGTAAAAGGGTCAGGGGGCTGGGGTACACTGAAGCTTTCTTT. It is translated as CASSKRVRGLGYTEAFF.

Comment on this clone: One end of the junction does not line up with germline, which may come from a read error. The CDR3 protein is CASRILYDEQFF. The CDR3 DNA is TGTGCCAGCAGGATCCTCTACGATGAGCAGTTCTTC. The gene calls are TRBV2 and TRBJ2-1; D remains unclear. Per the germline V gene, CDR1 is SNHLY and CDR2 is FYNNEI. The CDR3 contains 12 residues.

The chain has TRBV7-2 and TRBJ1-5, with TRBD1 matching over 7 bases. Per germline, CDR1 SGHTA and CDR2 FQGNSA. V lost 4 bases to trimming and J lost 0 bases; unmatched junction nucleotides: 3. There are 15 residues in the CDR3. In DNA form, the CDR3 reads TGTGCCAGCAGCTCGGGACAGTATAGCAATCAGCCCCAGCATTTT. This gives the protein CASSSGQYSNQPQHF. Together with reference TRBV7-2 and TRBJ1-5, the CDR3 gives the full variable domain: GAGVSQSPSNKVTEKGKDVELRCDPISGHTALYWYRQSLGQGLEFLIYFQGNSAPDKSGLPSDRFSAERTGGSVSTLTIQRTQQEDSAVYLCASSSGQYSNQPQHFGDGTRLSIL.

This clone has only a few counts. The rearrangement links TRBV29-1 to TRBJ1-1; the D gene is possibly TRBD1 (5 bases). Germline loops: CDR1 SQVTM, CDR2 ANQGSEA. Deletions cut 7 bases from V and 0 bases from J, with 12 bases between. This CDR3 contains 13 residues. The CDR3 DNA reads TGCAGCGGTACCGACAGACTGAACACTGAAGCTTTCTTT. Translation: CSGTDRLNTEAFF. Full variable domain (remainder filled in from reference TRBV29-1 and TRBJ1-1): SAVISQKPSRDICQRGTSLTIQCQVDSQVTMMFWYRQQPGQSLTLIATANQGSEATYESGFVIDKFPISRPNLTFSTLTVSNMSPEDSSIYLCSGTDRLNTEAFFGQGTRLTVV.

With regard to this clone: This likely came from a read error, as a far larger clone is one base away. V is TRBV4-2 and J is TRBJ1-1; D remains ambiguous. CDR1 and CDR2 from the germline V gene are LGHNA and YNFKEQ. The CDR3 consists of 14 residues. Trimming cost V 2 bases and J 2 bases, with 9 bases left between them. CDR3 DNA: TGTGCCAGCAGCCAAATGTCACCTAACACTGAAGCTTTCTTT. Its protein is CASSQMSPNTEAFF.

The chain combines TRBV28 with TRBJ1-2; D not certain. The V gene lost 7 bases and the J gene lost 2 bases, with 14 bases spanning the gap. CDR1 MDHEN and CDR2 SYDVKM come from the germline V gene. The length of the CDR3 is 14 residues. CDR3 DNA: TGTGCCAGCACCGCAGCGGGAATAAACTATGGCTACACCTTC. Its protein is CASTAAGINYGYTF.

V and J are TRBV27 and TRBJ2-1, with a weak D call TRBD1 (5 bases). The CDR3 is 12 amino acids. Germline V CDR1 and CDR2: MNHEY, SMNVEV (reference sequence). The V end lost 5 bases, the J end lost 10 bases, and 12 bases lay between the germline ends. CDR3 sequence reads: CASSILAGEQFF. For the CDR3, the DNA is TGTGCCAGCAGTATTTTAGCAGGGGAGCAGTTCTTC.

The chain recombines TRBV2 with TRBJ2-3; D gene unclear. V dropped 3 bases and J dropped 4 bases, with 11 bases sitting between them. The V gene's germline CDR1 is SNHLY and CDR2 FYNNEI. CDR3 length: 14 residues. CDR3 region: CASSEWSGADTQYF. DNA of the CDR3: TGTGCCAGCAGTGAGTGGAGTGGGGCAGATACGCAGTATTTT. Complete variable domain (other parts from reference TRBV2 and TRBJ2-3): EPEVTQTPSHQVTQMGQEVILRCVPISNHLYFYWYRQILGQKVEFLVSFYNNEISEKSEIFDDQFSVERPDGSNFTLKIRSTKLEDSAMYFCASSEWSGADTQYFGPGTRLTVL.